One T cell receptor beta chain is described in this entry. The antigen is undetermined. This specimen belongs to a study of beta chain features in type 1 diabetes. Findings and limits, study-wide: Possibly, sequencing cDNA over-represented cells that had high TCR expression levels. VDJ junctions sequenced from type 1 diabetes patients showed fewer insertions and more deletions. PCR may have favored shorter templates equally in patients and controls.

CDR1 SGHNT and CDR2 YYREEE come from the germline V gene (reference sequence). The CDR3 spans 14 residues. J lost 5 bases, V lost 6 bases, and 5 bases had no gene match. All of the sorted populations showed purity greater than 98%. Of the isolated RNA, all was reverse transcribed, and so the sequenced material was expressed TCRB transcripts. Sequenced by immunoSEQ multiplex PCR; TCRdb stores in-frame clones only, minus some. This sample has under 250,000 clones, with 11% found just once. Sequenced sample: central memory CD4+ T cells from blood. The origin of this receptor is a man aged 18 to 29 in good health. The chain couples TRBV5-4 to TRBJ2-3, with 11 bases fitting TRBD2. CDR3 nucleotide sequence: TGTGCCAGCAAACTAGCGGGAGACCTAGATACGCAGTATTTT. Translation gives CASKLAGDLDTQYF.